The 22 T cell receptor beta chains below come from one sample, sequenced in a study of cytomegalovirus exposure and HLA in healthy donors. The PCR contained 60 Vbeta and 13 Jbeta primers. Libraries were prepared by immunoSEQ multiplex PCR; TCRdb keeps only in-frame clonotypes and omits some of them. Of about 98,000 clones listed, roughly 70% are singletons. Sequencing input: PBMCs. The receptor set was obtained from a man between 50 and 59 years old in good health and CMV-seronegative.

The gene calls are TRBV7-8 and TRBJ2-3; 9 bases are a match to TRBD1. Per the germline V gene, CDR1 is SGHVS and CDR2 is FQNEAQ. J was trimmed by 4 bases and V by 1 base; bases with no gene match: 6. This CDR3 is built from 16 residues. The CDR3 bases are TGTGCCAGCAGCTTAGAAGGGACAGGGAGGGCAGATACGCAGTATTTT. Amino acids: CASSLEGTGRADTQYF.

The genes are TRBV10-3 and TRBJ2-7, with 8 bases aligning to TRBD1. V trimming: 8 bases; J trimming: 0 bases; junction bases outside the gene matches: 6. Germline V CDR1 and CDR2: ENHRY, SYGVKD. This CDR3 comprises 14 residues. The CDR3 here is CAIGTGVSSYEQYF. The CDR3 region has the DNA TGTGCCATCGGGACAGGCGTGAGCTCCTACGAGCAGTACTTC.

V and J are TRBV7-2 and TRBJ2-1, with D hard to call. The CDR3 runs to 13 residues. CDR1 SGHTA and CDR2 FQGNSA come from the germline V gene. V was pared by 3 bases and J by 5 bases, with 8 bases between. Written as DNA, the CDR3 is TGTGCCAGCAGCTTCCGGGTTCACAATGAGCAGTTCTTC. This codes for CASSFRVHNEQFF.

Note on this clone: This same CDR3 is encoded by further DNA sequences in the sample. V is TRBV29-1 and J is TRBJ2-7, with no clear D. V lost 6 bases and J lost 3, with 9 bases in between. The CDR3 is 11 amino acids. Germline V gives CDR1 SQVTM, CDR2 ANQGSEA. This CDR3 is CSVAEDYEQYF. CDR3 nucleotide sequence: TGCAGCGTGGCCGAAGACTACGAGCAGTACTTC.

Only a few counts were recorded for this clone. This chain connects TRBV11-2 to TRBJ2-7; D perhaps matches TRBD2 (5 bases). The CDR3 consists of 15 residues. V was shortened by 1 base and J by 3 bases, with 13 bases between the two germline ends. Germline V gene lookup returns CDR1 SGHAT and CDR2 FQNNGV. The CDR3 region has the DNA TGTGCCAGCAGCTTAGTCTCTAGCTCCAGCTACGAGCAGTACTTC. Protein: CASSLVSSSSYEQYF. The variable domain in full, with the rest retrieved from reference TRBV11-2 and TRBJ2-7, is EAGVAQSPRYKIIEKRQSVAFWCNPISGHATLYWYQQILGQGPKLLIQFQNNGVVDDSQLPKDRFSAERLKGVDSTLKIQPAKLEDSAVYLCASSLVSSSSYEQYFGPGTRLTVT.

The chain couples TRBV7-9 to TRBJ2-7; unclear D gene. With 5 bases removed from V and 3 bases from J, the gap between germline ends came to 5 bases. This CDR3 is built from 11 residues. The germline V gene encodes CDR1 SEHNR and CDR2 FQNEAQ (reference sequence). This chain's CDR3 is CASSRDYEQYF. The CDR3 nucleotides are TGTGCCAGCAGCAGAGACTACGAGCAGTACTTC.

The chain's CDR3 is CASRTSGSTHNEQFF. The CDR3 nucleotides read TGCGCCAGCCGCACCAGCGGGTCGACCCACAATGAGCAGTTCTTC. V usage is TRBV5-1 and J usage is TRBJ2-1, with D maybe TRBD2 (6 bases). Germline CDR1 is SGHRS and CDR2 is YFSETQ. The CDR3 sequence is 15 residues long. V lost 7 bases and J 5 bases, leaving 19 bases between the germline ends. Variable domain in full (rest from reference TRBV5-1 and TRBJ2-1): KAGVTQTPRYLIKTRGQQVTLSCSPISGHRSVSWYQQTPGQGLQFLFEYFSETQRNKGNFPGRFSGRQFSNSRSEMNVSTLELGDSALYLCASRTSGSTHNEQFFGPGTRLTVL.

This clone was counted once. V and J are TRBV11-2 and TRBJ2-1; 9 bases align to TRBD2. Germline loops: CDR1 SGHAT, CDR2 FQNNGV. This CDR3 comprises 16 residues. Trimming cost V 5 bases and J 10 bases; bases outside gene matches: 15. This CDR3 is CASSKLRPSGNVEQFF. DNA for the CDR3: TGTGCCAGCAGCAAGCTTAGGCCTAGCGGGAATGTGGAGCAGTTCTTC.

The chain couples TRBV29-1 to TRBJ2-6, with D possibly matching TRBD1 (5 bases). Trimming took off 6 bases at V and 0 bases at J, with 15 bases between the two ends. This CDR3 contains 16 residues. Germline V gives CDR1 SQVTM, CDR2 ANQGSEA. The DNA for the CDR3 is TGCAGCGTGGAGACGGACACGAACTCTGGGGCCAACGTCCTGACTTTC. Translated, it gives CSVETDTNSGANVLTF.

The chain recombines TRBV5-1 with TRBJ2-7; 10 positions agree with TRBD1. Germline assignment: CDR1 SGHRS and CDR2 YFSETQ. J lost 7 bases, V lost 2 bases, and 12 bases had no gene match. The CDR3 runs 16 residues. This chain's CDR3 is CASSFAGQGTIGEQYF. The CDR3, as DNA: TGCGCCAGCAGCTTCGCGGGACAGGGGACCATTGGGGAGCAGTACTTC.

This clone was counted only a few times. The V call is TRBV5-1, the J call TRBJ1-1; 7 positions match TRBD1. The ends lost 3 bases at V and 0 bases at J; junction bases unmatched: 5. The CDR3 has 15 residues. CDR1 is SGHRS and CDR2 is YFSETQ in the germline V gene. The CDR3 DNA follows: TGCGCCAGCAGCTCCTCGGACAGGATGAACACTGAAGCTTTCTTT. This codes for CASSSSDRMNTEAFF. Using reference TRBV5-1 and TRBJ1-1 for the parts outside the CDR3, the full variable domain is KAGVTQTPRYLIKTRGQQVTLSCSPISGHRSVSWYQQTPGQGLQFLFEYFSETQRNKGNFPGRFSGRQFSNSRSEMNVSTLELGDSALYLCASSSSDRMNTEAFFGQGTRLTVV.

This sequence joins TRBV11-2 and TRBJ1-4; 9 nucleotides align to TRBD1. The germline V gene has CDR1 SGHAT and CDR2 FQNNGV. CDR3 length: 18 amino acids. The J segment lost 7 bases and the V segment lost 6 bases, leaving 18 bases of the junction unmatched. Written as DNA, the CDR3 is TGTGCCAGCAGAACCCCGTGGGGACAGGGATCCCAAACTGAAAAACTGTTTTTT. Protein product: CASRTPWGQGSQTEKLFF.

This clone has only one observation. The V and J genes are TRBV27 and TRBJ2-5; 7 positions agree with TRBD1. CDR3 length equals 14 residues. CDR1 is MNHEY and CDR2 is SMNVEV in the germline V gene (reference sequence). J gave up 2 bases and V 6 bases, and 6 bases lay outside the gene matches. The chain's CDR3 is CASRSGQPQETQYF. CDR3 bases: TGTGCCAGCAGATCGGGACAGCCTCAAGAGACCCAGTACTTC.

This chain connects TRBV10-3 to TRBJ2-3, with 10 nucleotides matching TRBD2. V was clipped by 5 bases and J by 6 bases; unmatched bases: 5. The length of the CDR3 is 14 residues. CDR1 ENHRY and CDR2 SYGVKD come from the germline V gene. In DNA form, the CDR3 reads TGTGCCATCAGTAGCGGGAGGGCCGCTGATACGCAGTATTTT. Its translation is CAISSGRAADTQYF.

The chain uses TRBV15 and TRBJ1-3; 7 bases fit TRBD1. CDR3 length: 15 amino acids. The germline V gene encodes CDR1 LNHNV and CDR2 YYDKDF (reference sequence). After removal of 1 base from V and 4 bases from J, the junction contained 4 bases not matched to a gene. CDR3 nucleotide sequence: TGTGCCACCAGCAGAGGACAGGGCTCCGGAAACACCATATATTTT. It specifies CATSRGQGSGNTIYF.

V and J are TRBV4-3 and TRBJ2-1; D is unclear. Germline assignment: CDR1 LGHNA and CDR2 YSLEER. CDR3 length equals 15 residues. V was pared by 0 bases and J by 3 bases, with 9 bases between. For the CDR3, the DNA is TGCGCCAGCAGCCAAGATACGAGGCTCTACAATGAGCAGTTCTTC. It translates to CASSQDTRLYNEQFF.

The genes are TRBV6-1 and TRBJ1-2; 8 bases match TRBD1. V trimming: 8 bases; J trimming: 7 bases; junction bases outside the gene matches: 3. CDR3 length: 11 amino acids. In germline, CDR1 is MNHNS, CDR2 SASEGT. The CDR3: CASWTGLGYTF. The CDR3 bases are TGTGCCAGCTGGACAGGGCTTGGCTACACCTTC.

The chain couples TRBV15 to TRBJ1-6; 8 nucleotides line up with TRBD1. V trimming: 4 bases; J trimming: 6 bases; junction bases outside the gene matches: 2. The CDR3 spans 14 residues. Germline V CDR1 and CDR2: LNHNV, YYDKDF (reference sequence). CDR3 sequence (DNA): TGTGCCACCAGCAAGACAGGGGTTAATTCACCCCTCCACTTT. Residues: CATSKTGVNSPLHF.

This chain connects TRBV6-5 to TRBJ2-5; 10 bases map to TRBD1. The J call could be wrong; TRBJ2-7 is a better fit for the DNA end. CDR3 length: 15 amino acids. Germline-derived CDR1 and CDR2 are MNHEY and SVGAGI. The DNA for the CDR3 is TGTGCCAGCAGCCGGGACCCGGGACAGGGGTACGAGCAGTACTTC. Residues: CASSRDPGQGYEQYF.

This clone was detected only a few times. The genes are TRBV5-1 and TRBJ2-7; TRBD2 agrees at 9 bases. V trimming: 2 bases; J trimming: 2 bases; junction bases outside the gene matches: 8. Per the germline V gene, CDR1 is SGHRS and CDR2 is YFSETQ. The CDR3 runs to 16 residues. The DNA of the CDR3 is TGCGCCAGCAGCTTATCCCCGGCTAGCGGGACCTACGAGCAGTACTTC. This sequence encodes CASSLSPASGTYEQYF.

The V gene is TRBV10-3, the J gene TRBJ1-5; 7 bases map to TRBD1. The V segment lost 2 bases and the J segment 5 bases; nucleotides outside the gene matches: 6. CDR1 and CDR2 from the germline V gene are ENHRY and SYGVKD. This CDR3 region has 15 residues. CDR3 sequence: CAISEDRVRYQPQHF. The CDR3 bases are TGTGCCATCAGTGAGGACAGGGTGAGATATCAGCCCCAGCATTTT.

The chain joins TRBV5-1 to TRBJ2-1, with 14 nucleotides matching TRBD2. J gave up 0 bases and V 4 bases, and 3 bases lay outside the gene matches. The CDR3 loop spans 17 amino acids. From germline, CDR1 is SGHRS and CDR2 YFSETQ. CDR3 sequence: CASSPGTSGSSYNEQFF. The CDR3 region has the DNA TGCGCCAGCAGCCCCGGGACTAGCGGGAGCTCCTACAATGAGCAGTTCTTC.